This TCR beta chain derives from a study of STAT3 mutations in large granular lymphocyte leukemia. Overall study: Canonical activating STAT3 mutations were detected in roughly half of the longitudinally sequenced T-LGLL patients. About 38% of treated T-LGLL patients showed hematologic response to immunosuppression.

CDR3 length: 13 residues. Trimming took 1 base from V and 5 from J, leaving 8 bases between them. Germline V gene sequence: CDR1 SEHNR, CDR2 FQNEAQ (reference sequence). This clone was seen only once. Its antigen is as yet unknown. The table came from immunoSEQ multiplex PCR; TCRdb's copy has only in-frame clones and leaves some out. The table lists over 30,000 clones, about 88% of them singletons, with about 0.46% in the top ten. The study's findings and limits: In several patients, dominant TCR clone burden exceeded STAT3 mutant burden, suggesting STAT3 mutation arose secondarily. A small but highly pathogenic clone may have been missed. Every T-cell large granular lymphocyte leukemia patient had at least one immunodominant TCR beta clonotype.

The sequence was collected from a human donor with T large granular lymphocyte leukemia. Some clones in this sample may be carry-over from other donors' samples. The V call is TRBV7-9, the J call TRBJ1-1; D might be TRBD1 (6 bases). Sequencing used PBMCs. CDR3 amino acids: CASSLEGGTEAFF. The CDR3 DNA reads as TGTGCCAGCAGCTTAGAAGGGGGAACTGAAGCTTTCTTT.